The clone carrying this T cell receptor (beta chain) was detected many times. The V end lost 7 bases, the J end lost 2 bases, and 10 bases lay between the germline ends. The CDR3 is 13 residues long. These patients, aged 18 to 65, had recently diagnosed hyperthyroidism lasting under 2 months. There were TCR beta CDR3 regions amplified from RNA transcripts. Carried out on the TCR CDR3, a first-round RT-PCR used the HTBI primer set. TCRdb re-called the multiplex PCR reads with MiXCR, one entry per CDR3 protein. The sample has some 460,000 distinct CDR3 sequences; approximately 14% are singletons. The sample belongs to a study of T cells in Graves' hyperthyroidism and ophthalmopathy.

The genes are TRBV12-3 or TRBV12-4 and TRBJ2-3; D possibly corresponds to TRBD2 (6 bases). The clonotype was recovered from a woman between 18 and 29 years old with Graves' hyperthyroidism. Sequencing was performed on blood. The CDR3 loop is CASNRGFTDTQYF. The CDR3 region has the DNA TGTGCCAGCAATCGGGGGTTCACAGATACGCAGTATTTT.